This TCR beta chain was found in a study of identical twins. The cDNA had a unique molecular identifier and a template-switch universal primer site. TCRdb re-analysed the 5' RACE reads in MiXCR, keeping a single row per CDR3 protein. The table has under 500,000 distinct CDR3 sequences, approximately 14% seen once; the top ten hold 0.98%. The CDR3 has 12 residues. Germline CDR1 is MNHNS and CDR2 is SASEGT. V lost 2 bases, J lost 10 bases, and 11 bases lay in between. This clonotype occurred a few times. The same sample was also studied in work on yellow fever vaccine responses in identical twins.

Sequenced: CD4+ T cells sorted from blood. The origin of this receptor is a woman aged 18-30 years in good health. This sequence joins TRBV6-1 and TRBJ1-1; maybe TRBD1 (5 bases). Here the CDR3 reads CASSERGDRAFF. The CDR3, as DNA: TGTGCCAGCAGTGAACGGGGAGACAGAGCTTTCTTT.